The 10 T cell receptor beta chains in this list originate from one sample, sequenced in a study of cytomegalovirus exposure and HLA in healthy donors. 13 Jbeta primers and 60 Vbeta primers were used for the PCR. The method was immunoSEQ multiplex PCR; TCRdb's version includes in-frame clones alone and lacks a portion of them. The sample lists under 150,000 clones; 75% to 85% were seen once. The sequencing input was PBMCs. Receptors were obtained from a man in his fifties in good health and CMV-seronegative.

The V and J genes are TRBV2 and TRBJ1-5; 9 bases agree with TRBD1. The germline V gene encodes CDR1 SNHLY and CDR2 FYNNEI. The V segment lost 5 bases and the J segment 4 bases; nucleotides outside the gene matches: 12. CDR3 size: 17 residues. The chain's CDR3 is CASSTWTGAGPNQPQHF. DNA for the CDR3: TGTGCCAGCAGTACCTGGACAGGGGCGGGGCCTAATCAGCCCCAGCATTTT.

In DNA form, the CDR3 reads TGCGCCAGCAGCTTTATACAGGGAACGGCAGATACGCAGTATTTT. Encoded protein: CASSFIQGTADTQYF. This sequence joins TRBV5-1 and TRBJ2-3; D might be TRBD1 (6 bases). This CDR3 is 15 amino acids long. Trimming took 2 bases from V and 4 from J, leaving 14 bases between them. CDR1 SGHRS and CDR2 YFSETQ come from the germline V gene.

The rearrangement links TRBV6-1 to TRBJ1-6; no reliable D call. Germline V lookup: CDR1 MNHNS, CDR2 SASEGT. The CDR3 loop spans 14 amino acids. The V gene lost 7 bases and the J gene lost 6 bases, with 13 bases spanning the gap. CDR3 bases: TGTGCCAGCACTGAGGGTAGCCCTAATTCACCCCTCCACTTT. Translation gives CASTEGSPNSPLHF.

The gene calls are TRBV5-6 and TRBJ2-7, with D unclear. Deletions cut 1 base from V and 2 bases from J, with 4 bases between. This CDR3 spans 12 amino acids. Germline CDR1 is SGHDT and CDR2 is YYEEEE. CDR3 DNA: TGTGCCAGCAGCTTGTTAGCCTACGAGCAGTACTTC. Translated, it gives CASSLLAYEQYF.

The CDR3 DNA sequence: TGCGCCAGCAGCCAAGTCGGCTATAAGGCGGGCAATGAGCAGTTCTTC. Translated: CASSQVGYKAGNEQFF. This sequence joins TRBV4-1 and TRBJ2-1, with a possible D match to TRBD2 (5 bases). V was pared by 1 base and J by 6 bases, with 16 bases between. CDR3 length: 16 residues. Germline CDR1 MGHRA, CDR2 YSYEKL.

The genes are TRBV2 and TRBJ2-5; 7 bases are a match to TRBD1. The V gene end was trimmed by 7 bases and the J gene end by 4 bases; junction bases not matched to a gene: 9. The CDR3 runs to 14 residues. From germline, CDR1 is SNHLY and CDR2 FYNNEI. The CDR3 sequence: CASTKPRGPETQYF. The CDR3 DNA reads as TGTGCCAGCACCAAACCTAGGGGGCCAGAGACCCAGTACTTC.

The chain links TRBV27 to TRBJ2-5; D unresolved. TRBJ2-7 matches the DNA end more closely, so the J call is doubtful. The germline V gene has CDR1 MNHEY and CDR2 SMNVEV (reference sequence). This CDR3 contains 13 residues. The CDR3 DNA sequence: TGTGCCAGCAGTTCGTACGAAACCTACGAGCAGTACTTC. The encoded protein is CASSSYETYEQYF.

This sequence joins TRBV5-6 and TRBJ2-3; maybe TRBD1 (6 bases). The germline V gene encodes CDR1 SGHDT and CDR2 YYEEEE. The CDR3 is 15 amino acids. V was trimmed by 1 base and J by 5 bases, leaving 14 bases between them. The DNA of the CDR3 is TGTGCCAGCAGCTTGATAACAGGGTTTCAAGATACGCAGTATTTT. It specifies CASSLITGFQDTQYF.

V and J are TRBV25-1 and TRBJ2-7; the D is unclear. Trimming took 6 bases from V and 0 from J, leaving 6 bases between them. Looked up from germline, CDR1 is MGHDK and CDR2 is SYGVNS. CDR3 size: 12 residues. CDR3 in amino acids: CASSSYSYEQYF. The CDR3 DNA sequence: TGTGCCAGCAGCAGTTACTCCTACGAGCAGTACTTC.

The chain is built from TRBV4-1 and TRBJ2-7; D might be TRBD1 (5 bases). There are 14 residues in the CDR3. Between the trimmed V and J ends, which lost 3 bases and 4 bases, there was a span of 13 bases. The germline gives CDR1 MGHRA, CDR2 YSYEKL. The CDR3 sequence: CASSHVGDGYEQYV. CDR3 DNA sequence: TGCGCCAGCAGCCACGTAGGGGATGGGTACGAGCAGTACGTC.